This T cell receptor beta chain was sequenced for a study of blood T cells in healthy people across ages. Study details: Capture by template switching was about one barcoded beta molecule per two T cells.

The CDR3 covers 14 residues. CDR1 is MGHRA, CDR2 YSYEKL, per germline. V lost 3 bases to trimming and J lost 4 bases; unmatched junction nucleotides: 3. General observations from the study: Comparison with aged donors showed that long-lived donors had more naive CD4+ cells and higher diversity.

A second 7 to 11 cycle PCR used barcoded and J-beta primers. A template-switch adaptor with 12 random nucleotides tagged each cDNA molecule. One entry per CDR3 protein, called by TCRdb with MiXCR from the 5' RACE reads. Among about 1.4 million distinct CDR3 sequences listed, around 59% were seen once. Researchers report isolating at least 7 million PBMCs per sample. Worth noting for this clonotype: Its target is unknown.

The receptor was isolated from a man aged 18 to 35 in good health. V and J are TRBV4-1 and TRBJ1-2, with TRBD1 identical over 9 bases. The sample taken for sequencing was blood. In DNA form, the CDR3 reads TGCGCCAGCAGCCAGAACAGGGGGCTCTATGGCTACACCTTC. This gives the protein CASSQNRGLYGYTF.